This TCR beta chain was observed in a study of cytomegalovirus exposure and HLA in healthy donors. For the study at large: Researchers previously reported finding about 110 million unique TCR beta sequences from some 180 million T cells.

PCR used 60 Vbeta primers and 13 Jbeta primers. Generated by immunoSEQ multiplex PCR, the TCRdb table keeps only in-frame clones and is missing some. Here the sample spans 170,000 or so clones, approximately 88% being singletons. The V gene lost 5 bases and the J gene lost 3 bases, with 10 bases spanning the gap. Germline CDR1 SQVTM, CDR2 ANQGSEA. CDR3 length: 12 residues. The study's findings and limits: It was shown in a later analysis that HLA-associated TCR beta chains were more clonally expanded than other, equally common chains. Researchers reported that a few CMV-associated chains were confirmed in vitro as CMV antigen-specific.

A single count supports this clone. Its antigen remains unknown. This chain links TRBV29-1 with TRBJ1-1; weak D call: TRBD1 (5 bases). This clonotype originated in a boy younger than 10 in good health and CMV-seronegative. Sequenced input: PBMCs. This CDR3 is CSVLQVDTEAFF. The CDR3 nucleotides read TGCAGCGTTTTACAGGTTGACACTGAAGCTTTCTTT.